This T cell receptor (beta chain) was documented in a study of sequential checkpoint blockade in melanoma (dated by TCRdb to between 2017 and 2020). Some background on the complete study: Patients were randomized 1:1 to first-line nivolumab followed by ipilimumab (arm A) or ipilimumab followed by nivolumab (arm B). Maintenance nivolumab was given following each of the two trial sequences. TCRbeta immunosequencing was performed on DNA from fewer than 95 pretreatment melanoma tumor samples. Twenty-two patients had matched tumor biopsies taken before treatment and at week 13, after single-agent nivolumab (arm A) or ipilimumab (arm B). Approximately 80% of the matched tumor biopsy pairs taken before and after treatment were from the same lesion. Beyond this particular receptor, the publication reports: Achieving clinical benefit was about 30 times more likely for patients whose tumor T-cell fraction and clonality increased by week 13. PD-L1 staining and CD8+ T-cell counts correlated with tumor T-cell fraction and clonality, whereas mutational load did not. In the nivolumab-first arm (arm A), pretreatment tumor TIL clonality was associated with response (P = .04). Within-arm analyses of tumor T-cell fraction were limited by small sample sizes and reduced statistical power. Larger, independent patient cohorts are needed to validate the response-prediction model that combines TCR metrics and mutation burden.

In regard to this clone: This receptor's antigen is unknown. The input lacks base qualities; no much larger clone sits a single base away.

TCRbeta CDR3 regions were immunosequenced from genomic DNA with the immunoSEQ Assay. Prior to high-throughput sequencing, genomic DNA was amplified by bias-controlled multiplex PCR. The authors processed their data as follows. To quantify the absolute abundance of each unique TCRbeta CDR3 region, the sequences were collapsed and filtered. Clonality, defined as 1 minus Pielou's evenness, was calculated using only productive rearrangements. Tumor T-cell fraction was calculated by normalizing TCRbeta template counts to usable DNA, which was estimated from several housekeeping genes. Clones with significantly greater frequencies in on-treatment versus baseline samples were identified using a previously published method. The immuneACCESS repertoire file appears here via TCRdb, limited to in-frame rearrangements. These files lack a portion of the clones; in checked studies, under half of the deficit traces to unresolved V genes, and the cause of the others is not known. D and trimming come from the DNA, and the V and J calls and clone size come from that table. The sample table lists 650 to 800 clones, 20% to 25% of them with a count of one. Of the sample, approximately 18% falls within the top ten clones.

Deletion took 6 bases off V and 2 bases off J, with a span of 12 bases between the germline ends. CDR1 and CDR2 (MNHGY, SAAAGT) derive from the germline V gene. Inclusive of the bounding cysteine and phenylalanine, the CDR3 is 14 residues long. CDR3 DNA only is kept here, 42 bases in frame from base 1. The treatment or condition label, read with the paper, signifies: randomized to nivolumab then ipilimumab (arm A) or the reverse (arm B). No trial patient had received prior DNA-damaging chemotherapy. Samples were obtained from patients with melanoma enrolled in CheckMate 064, a randomized, open-label phase II trial of sequential checkpoint blockade. Genomic DNA from formalin-fixed paraffin-embedded (FFPE) tissue samples was used for tumor TCR sequencing.

The receptor was derived from a human donor with melanoma. Sample: tumor tissue (inferred from file names), taken from a patient given nivolumab and ipilimumab in sequence. The V and J segments used are TRBV6-8 and TRBJ2-3; the best D guess is TRBD1, with 6 bases matching. The nucleotides read TGTGCCAGCAGAGAAGGGACATTCACAGATACGCAGTATTTT. It translates as CASREGTFTDTQYF.